What follows describes a single T cell receptor beta chain. One end of the junction is discordant with germline, which a read error may explain. This sample stems from a study of blood T cells in healthy people across ages. Germline values: CDR1 SEHNR, CDR2 FQNEAQ (reference sequence). CDR3 length: 15 amino acids. The use of a sample-barcoded 5' primer and a J-beta primer mix characterized a second PCR of roughly 7 to 11 cycles. One entry per CDR3 protein results from TCRdb running MiXCR on the 5' RACE reads. Of approximately 1.5 million distinct CDR3 sequences listed, approximately 32% were seen once; the top ten hold approximately 11%.

The gene calls are TRBV7-9 and TRBJ1-5; tentatively, D is TRBD1 (5 bases). What was sequenced was blood. This sequence originates from a woman in her thirties in good health. In DNA, the CDR3 is TGTGCCAACAGCTCCGACAGCGGGAGCAATCAGCCCCAGCATTTT. The encoded protein is CANSSDSGSNQPQHF.